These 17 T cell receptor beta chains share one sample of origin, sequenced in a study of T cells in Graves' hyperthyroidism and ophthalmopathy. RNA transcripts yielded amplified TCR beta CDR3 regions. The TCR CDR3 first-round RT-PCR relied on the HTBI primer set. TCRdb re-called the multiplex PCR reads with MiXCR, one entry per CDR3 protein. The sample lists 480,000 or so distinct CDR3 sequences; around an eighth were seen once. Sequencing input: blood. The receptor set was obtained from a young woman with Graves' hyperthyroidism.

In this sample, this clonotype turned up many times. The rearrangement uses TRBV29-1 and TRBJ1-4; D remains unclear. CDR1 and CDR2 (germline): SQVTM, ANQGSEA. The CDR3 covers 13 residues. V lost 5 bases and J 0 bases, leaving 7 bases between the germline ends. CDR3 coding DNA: TGCAGCGTTTCACAGCCAACTAATGAAAAACTGTTTTTT. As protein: CSVSQPTNEKLFF.

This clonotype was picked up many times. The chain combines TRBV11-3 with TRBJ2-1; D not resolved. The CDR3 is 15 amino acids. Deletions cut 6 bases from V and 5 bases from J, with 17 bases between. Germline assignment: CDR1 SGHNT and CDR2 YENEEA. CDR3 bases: TGTGCCAGCAGACCTAGGACCGGAATAAACAATGAGCAGTTCTTC. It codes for CASRPRTGINNEQFF.

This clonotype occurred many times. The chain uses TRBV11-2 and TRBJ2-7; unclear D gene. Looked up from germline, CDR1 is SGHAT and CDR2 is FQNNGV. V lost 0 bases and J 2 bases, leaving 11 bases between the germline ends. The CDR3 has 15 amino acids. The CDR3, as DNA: TGTGCCAGCAGCTTAGAGCGCAGACGACCCTACGAGCAGTACTTC. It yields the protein CASSLERRRPYEQYF.

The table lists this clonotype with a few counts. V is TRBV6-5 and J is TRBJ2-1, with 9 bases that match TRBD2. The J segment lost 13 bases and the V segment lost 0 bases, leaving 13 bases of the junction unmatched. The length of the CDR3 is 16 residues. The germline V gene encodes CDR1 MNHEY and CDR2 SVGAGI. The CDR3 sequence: CASSYSRLAALTIQFF. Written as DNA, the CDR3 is TGTGCCAGCAGTTACTCGAGACTAGCGGCCCTAACGATTCAGTTCTTC.

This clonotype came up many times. The CDR3 reads CASSQAGNTEAFF. CDR3 nucleotide sequence: TGTGCCAGCAGCCAAGCAGGGAACACTGAAGCTTTCTTT. The chain has TRBV3-1 and TRBJ1-1, with D uncertain. CDR3 size: 13 residues. Trimming took off 1 base at V and 1 base at J, with 4 bases between the two ends. Germline V lookup: CDR1 LGHDT, CDR2 YNNKEL (reference sequence). Full variable domain (outside the CDR3, taken from reference TRBV3-1 and TRBJ1-1): DTAVSQTPKYLVTQMGNDKSIKCEQNLGHDTMYWYKQDSKKFLKIMFSYNNKELIINETVPNRFSPKSPDKAHLNLHINSLELGDSAVYFCASSQAGNTEAFFGQGTRLTVV.

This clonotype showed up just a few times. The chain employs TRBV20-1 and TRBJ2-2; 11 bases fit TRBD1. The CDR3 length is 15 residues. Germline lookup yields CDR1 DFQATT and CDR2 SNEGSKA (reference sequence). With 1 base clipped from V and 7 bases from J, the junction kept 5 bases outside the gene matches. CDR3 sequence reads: CSARGDRGGGGELFF. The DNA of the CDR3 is TGCAGTGCTAGAGGGGACAGGGGGGGCGGCGGGGAGCTGTTTTTT.

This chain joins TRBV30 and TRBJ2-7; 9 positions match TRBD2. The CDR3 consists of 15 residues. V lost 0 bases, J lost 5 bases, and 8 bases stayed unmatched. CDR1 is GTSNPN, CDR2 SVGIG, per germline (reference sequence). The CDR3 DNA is TGTGCCTGGAGTGTATGGCGGGAGGGCCGTGACGAGCAGTACGTC. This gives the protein CAWSVWREGRDEQYV.

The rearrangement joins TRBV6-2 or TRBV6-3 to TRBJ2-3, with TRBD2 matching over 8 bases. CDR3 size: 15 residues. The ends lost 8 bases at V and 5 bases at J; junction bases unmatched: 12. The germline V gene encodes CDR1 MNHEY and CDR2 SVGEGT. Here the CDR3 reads CASYGSGSKGDTQYF. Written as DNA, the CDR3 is TGTGCCAGCTACGGGAGCGGGAGTAAGGGAGATACGCAGTATTTT.

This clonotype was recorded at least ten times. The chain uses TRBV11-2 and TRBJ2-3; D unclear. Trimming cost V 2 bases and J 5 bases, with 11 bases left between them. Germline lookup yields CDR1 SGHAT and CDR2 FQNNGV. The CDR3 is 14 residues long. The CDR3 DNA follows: TGTGCCAGCAGCTTAACGTACGTGAAAGATACGCAGTATTTT. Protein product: CASSLTYVKDTQYF.

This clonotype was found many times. The CDR3 protein is CASSYSGTTRNTIYF. The CDR3 nucleotides are TGTGCCAGCAGTTATTCCGGGACAACCAGAAACACCATATATTTT. The chain links TRBV12-3 or TRBV12-4 to TRBJ1-3; D possibly corresponds to TRBD1 (6 bases). V lost 4 bases and J 5 bases, leaving 15 bases between the germline ends. This CDR3 has 15 residues.

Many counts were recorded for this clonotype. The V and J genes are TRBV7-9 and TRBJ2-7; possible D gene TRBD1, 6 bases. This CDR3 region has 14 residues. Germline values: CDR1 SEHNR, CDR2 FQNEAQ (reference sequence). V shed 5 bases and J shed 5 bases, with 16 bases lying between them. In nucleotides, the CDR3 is TGTGCCAGCAGCCCACCGGGACAATCCCACGAGCAGTACGTC. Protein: CASSPPGQSHEQYV.

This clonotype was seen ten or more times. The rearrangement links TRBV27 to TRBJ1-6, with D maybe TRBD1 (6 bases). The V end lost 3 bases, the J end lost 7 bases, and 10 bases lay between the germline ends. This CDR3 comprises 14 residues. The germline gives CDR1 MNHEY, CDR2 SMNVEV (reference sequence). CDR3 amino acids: CASSFWTENSPLHF. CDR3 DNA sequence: TGTGCCAGCAGTTTCTGGACAGAAAATTCACCCCTCCACTTT.

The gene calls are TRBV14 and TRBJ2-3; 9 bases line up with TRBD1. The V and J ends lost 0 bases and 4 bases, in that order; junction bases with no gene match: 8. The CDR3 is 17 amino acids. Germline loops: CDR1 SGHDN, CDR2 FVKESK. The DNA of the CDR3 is TGTGCCAGCAGCCAAGATACGGGACAGGGTTTTCCAGATACGCAGTATTTT. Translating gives CASSQDTGQGFPDTQYF.

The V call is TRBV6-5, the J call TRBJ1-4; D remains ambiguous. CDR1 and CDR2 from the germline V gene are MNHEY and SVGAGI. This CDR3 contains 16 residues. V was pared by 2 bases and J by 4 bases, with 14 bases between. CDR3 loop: CASSYEVGQDNEKLFF. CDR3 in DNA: TGTGCCAGCAGTTACGAGGTTGGGCAGGATAATGAAAAACTGTTTTTT.

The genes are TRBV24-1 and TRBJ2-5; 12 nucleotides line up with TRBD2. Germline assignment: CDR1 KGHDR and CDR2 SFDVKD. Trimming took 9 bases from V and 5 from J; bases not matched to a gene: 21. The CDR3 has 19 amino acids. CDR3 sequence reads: CATANPTSGRGGSVETQYF. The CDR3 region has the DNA TGTGCCACCGCAAACCCGACTAGCGGGAGAGGGGGGAGCGTGGAGACCCAGTACTTC.

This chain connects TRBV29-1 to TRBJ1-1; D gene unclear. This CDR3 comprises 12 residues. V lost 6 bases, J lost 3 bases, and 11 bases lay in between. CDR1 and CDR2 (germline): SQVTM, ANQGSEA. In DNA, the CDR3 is TGCAGCGTCCACTGGGGAGACACTGAAGCTTTCTTT. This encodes CSVHWGDTEAFF.

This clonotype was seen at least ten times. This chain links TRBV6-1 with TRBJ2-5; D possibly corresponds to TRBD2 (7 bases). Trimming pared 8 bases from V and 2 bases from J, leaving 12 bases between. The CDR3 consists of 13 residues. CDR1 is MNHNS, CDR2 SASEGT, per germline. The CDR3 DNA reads TGTGCCAGCTTTGAGGGGGGGCAAGAGACCCAGTACTTC. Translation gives CASFEGGQETQYF.